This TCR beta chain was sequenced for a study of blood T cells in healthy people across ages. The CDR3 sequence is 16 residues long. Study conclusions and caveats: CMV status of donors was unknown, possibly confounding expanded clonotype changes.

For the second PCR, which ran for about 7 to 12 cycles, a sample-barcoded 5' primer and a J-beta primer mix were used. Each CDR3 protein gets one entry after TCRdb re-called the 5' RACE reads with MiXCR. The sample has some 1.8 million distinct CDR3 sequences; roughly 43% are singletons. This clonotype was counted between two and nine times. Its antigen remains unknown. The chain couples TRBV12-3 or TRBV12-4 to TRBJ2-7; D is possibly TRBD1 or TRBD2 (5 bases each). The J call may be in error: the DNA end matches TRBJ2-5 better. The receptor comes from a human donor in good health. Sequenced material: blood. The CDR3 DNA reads TGTGCCAGCAGTCCCACCGTGAGGGGAGTAGAAGAGACCCAGTACTTC. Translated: CASSPTVRGVEETQYF.